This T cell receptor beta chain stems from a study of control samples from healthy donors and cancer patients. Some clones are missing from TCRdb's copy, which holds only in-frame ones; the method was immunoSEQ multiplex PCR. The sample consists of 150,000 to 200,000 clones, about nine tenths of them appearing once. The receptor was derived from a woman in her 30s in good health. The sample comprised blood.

As DNA, the CDR3 is TGTGCCAGCAGCTTAGTTTCTAGCGGGGCCAATGAGCAGTTCTTC. It translates to CASSLVSSGANEQFF. The chain recombines TRBV7-9 with TRBJ2-1; 9 bases are a match to TRBD2. J lost 6 bases, V lost 1 base, and 4 bases had no gene match. The CDR3 is 15 residues long. In germline, CDR1 is SEHNR, CDR2 FQNEAQ (reference sequence).